The clone carrying this TCR beta chain was detected ten times or more. Time point in this sample: pre-sensitization, week 0. Treatment denoted: therapeutic diphenylcyclopropenone sensitization with weekly scalp DPC. Trimming pared 4 bases from V and 5 bases from J, leaving 18 bases between. In germline, CDR1 is SGHVS, CDR2 FNYEAQ. This CDR3 is built from 16 residues. TCRdb re-called the RACE reads through MiXCR, storing one row per CDR3 protein. The table records tens of thousands of distinct CDR3 sequences, around 7% of them present only once. These data originate in a study of human T cells and chemical hapten exposure. Study in general: Scalp application of diphenylcyclopropenone was performed weekly in patients across the entire approximately 24-week study.

The clonotype comes from a young woman with alopecia areata. Some clones in this sample may be carry-over from other donors' samples. The sample here was whole blood, taken in connection with sensitization to the hapten diphenylcyclopropenone (DPC). V gene TRBV7-6 combines with J gene TRBJ2-1; D may be TRBD2 (6 bases). The CDR3 DNA reads TGTGCCAGCAGCTCGGCTGGTAGCGGATTGAACAATGAGCAGTTCTTC. Its translation: CASSSAGSGLNNEQFF.